The TCR beta chain under discussion was sequenced for a study of T cells in Graves' hyperthyroidism and ophthalmopathy (dated by TCRdb to between 2018 and 2021). Broadly, across the study: Peripheral blood samples were taken at the time of initial diagnosis, prior to any treatment. For training and testing, the 95 to 100 patients in the discovery cohort were randomly divided in a 7:3 ratio. Prospective prediction of ophthalmopathy was tested in an independent validation cohort consisting of fewer than 20 hyperthyroidism patients and around 17 patients who later progressed to ophthalmopathy. According to the paper, TCR Vbeta CDR3 sequencing was carried out on approximately 140 peripheral blood samples, which came from 40 to 45 ophthalmopathy, 70 to 80 hyperthyroidism and roughly 17 progressor patients. After sampling, hyperthyroidism patients received methimazole starting at 30 mg daily, and ophthalmopathy patients received high-dose intravenous methylprednisolone. The study also compared thyroid tissue and blood T-cell repertoires from several Graves' hyperthyroidism patients. TCR V-J signatures able to tell the groups apart were searched for in a discovery cohort of approximately 95 patients, of whom more than 40 had Graves' ophthalmopathy and roughly 57 had stable Graves' hyperthyroidism.

The TCR beta CDR3 regions were amplified from the RNA transcripts. The TCR CDR3 was subjected to a first round of RT-PCR using the HTBI primer set and the Qiagen OneStep RT-PCR kit. Libraries were constructed in a second round of multiplex PCR, after which size selection and purification were performed. Paired-end sequencing of the libraries was performed with 100 bp reads on an Illumina HiSeq2000. In the paper's pipeline: SOAPnuke was used to process the raw data, throwing out any read that contained adapters or uncalled bases, had a mean Phred below 15, or lacked an exact constant-primer or identifier match. High-quality paired reads were merged using COPE v1.2.5, and each unique nucleotide sequence was defined as a clonotype. MiTCR v1.1 was used to align clonotypes to the IMGT TRBV, TRBD and TRBJ reference segments. The analysis was restricted to V-J combinations with a frequency above 0.0001, which together covered roughly 99% of the repertoires. The TCS score was defined as F50 (clonal expansion) divided by E x V (chaos), with BLOSUM62-based TCRdist calculated between CDR3 peptides within each V-J. Welch's t-statistics and random forest reduced approximately 520 V-J features to 13, which were used in a naive Bayes classifier (R e1071). Thyroid-blood repertoire similarity was quantified with the Morisita-Horn index. Through fastp at Q25 and MiXCR, TCRdb rebuilt clones from the public reads, retaining in-frame beta chains. Each CDR3 protein appears once, grouped with its most common genes and DNA. V and J calls and clone size were set by TCRdb, not the authors. In all, the sample holds just under 750,000 distinct CDR3 sequences, and just over 35% of those were seen once. In total, the top ten clones hold around 31% of the sample.

A patient counted as having stable Graves' hyperthyroidism if no progression to ophthalmopathy occurred over 18 months of follow-up. Hyperthyroidism patients were newly diagnosed, had a disease duration of under 2 months, and were aged 18 to 65 years. Any patient with an uncontrolled infection, another autoimmune disease, pregnancy or lactation was excluded. Diagnoses were based on clinical symptoms, serum thyroxine and TRAb, thyroid ultrasound and orbital computed tomography. Ficoll-Paque density gradient centrifugation was used to isolate PBMCs from around 9.1 ml of fresh peripheral blood. Total RNA was extracted using Trizol reagent, and RNA quality was assessed on an Agilent 2100 Bioanalyzer. The investigation overall reported the following: In validation, progression to ophthalmopathy was predicted by the model with about 70% sensitivity and 72.22% specificity, a median of 6.5 months before onset. Most expanded thyroid clonotypes (frequency above 0.001) were also detected in blood, a finding suggesting that blood repertoires may reflect thyroid immune responses. Sample size was not statistically predetermined, and blinding of investigators to group allocation was not performed. A model built on a 13 V-J signature distinguished ophthalmopathy from stable hyperthyroidism, reaching about 89% sensitivity and around 81% specificity in cross-validation and 80%/75% in testing.

On this clonotype: This clone's antigen is unknown. Per-nucleotide qualities are absent, and no much larger clonotype sits a single base away.

The CDR3 numbers 15 residues from cysteine through phenylalanine. CDR3 DNA is the only sequence kept; it has 45 bases, read in frame from the first base. Clipping removes 5 bases from V and 3 bases from J, with 7 as the unmatched junction base count. The CDR1 and CDR2 encoded by the germline V gene are MNHEY and SVGAGI. The origin of this receptor is a woman aged 40 to 50 with Graves' hyperthyroidism. Sequencing input: blood. The rearranged chain carries TRBV6-5 and TRBJ1-5, with 7 bases in between that match TRBD1. The DNA sequence reads TGTGCCAGCAGTCCCCGGGACAGTCACAATCAGCCCCAGCATTTT. It translates to CASSPRDSHNQPQHF.